A selection of T cell receptor beta chains follows, all from one sample in a study of cytomegalovirus exposure and HLA in healthy donors. TCRdb's table, derived via immunoSEQ multiplex PCR, lists solely in-frame clones and lacks some. The data contain some 310,000 clones, roughly 88% of them singletons. The sequenced sample consisted of PBMCs. These receptors were taken from a man aged 25 to 45 in good health and CMV-seronegative. The CDR3 runs from the conserved cysteine through the conserved F or W. The D gene is left open where the match is weak. Some rows have no size entry. The others give once, few or many, or a class for an expanded clone.

d_gene: -
v_gene: TRBV4-1
j_gene: TRBJ1-1
abundance: -
CDR3aa: CASSQVHSPNTGNTEAFF
CDR3nt: TGCGCCAGCAGCCAAGTTCACTCCCCCAACACAGGGAACACTGAAGCTTTCTTT

d_gene: -
v_gene: TRBV5-8
j_gene: TRBJ2-1
abundance: -
CDR3aa: CASSFQGGARPSNEQFF
CDR3nt: TGTGCCAGCAGCTTCCAAGGGGGGGCCCGGCCCAGCAATGAGCAGTTCTTC

d_gene: -
v_gene: TRBV30
j_gene: TRBJ1-6
abundance: -
CDR3aa: CAWRRAGDMSSYNSPLHF
CDR3nt: TGTGCCTGGAGGAGGGCAGGAGATATGAGCTCCTATAATTCACCCCTCCACTTT

d_gene: TRBD2
v_gene: TRBV6-1
j_gene: TRBJ2-3
abundance: -
CDR3aa: CASSEAVGLAGLTQYF
CDR3nt: TGTGCCAGCAGTGAAGCGGTCGGACTAGCGGGGCTGACGCAGTATTTT

d_gene: -
v_gene: TRBV6-4
j_gene: TRBJ1-3
abundance: -
CDR3aa: CASSAFPGNTIYF
CDR3nt: TGTGCCAGCAGTGCCTTTCCTGGAAACACCATATATTTT

d_gene: -
v_gene: TRBV2
j_gene: TRBJ2-7
abundance: once
CDR3aa: CASSGPVILEQYF
CDR3nt: TGTGCCAGCAGTGGGCCAGTAATCCTCGAGCAGTACTTC

d_gene: TRBD1
v_gene: TRBV19
j_gene: TRBJ1-2
abundance: -
CDR3aa: CASSYRQGDRPNYGYTF
CDR3nt: TGTGCCAGTAGTTACAGGCAGGGGGACAGACCTAACTATGGCTACACCTTC

d_gene: -
v_gene: TRBV27
j_gene: TRBJ1-5
abundance: once
CDR3aa: CASSFRAGLEPQHF
CDR3nt: TGTGCCAGCAGTTTTAGGGCAGGGTTAGAGCCCCAGCATTTT

d_gene: -
v_gene: TRBV2
j_gene: TRBJ2-2
abundance: few
CDR3aa: CAIGVGFGSGELFF
CDR3nt: TGTGCCATCGGGGTGGGGTTTGGGTCCGGGGAGCTGTTTTTT

d_gene: -
v_gene: TRBV5-1
j_gene: TRBJ1-2
abundance: few
CDR3aa: CASSLGRDYGYTF
CDR3nt: TGCGCCAGCAGCTTGGGGCGGGACTATGGCTACACCTTC

d_gene: TRBD1
v_gene: TRBV27
j_gene: TRBJ1-2
abundance: -
CDR3aa: CASGRQGLSIGYTF
CDR3nt: TGTGCCAGCGGAAGACAGGGTTTGTCTATAGGCTACACCTTC

d_gene: TRBD1
v_gene: TRBV11-3
j_gene: TRBJ2-7
abundance: few
CDR3aa: CASSHGDRPSYEQYF
CDR3nt: TGTGCCAGCAGCCACGGGGACAGGCCCTCCTACGAGCAGTACTTC

d_gene: -
v_gene: TRBV19
j_gene: TRBJ1-5
abundance: once
CDR3aa: CASSITHGRSNQPQHF
CDR3nt: TGTGCCAGTAGTATCACTCACGGTCGAAGCAATCAGCCCCAGCATTTT

d_gene: -
v_gene: TRBV30
j_gene: TRBJ1-1
abundance: few
CDR3aa: CAWMQGWGTEAFF
CDR3nt: TGTGCCTGGATGCAGGGTTGGGGCACTGAAGCTTTCTTT

d_gene: -
v_gene: TRBV4-1
j_gene: TRBJ1-5
abundance: -
CDR3aa: CASSPTGHTSNQPQHF
CDR3nt: TGCGCCAGCAGCCCCACTGGGCACACGTCCAATCAGCCCCAGCATTTT

d_gene: -
v_gene: TRBV20-1
j_gene: TRBJ2-7
abundance: -
CDR3aa: CSASTGSEEYF
CDR3nt: TGCAGTGCTAGTACCGGGTCCGAGGAGTACTTC

d_gene: TRBD1
v_gene: TRBV18
j_gene: TRBJ2-3
abundance: once
CDR3aa: CASSQEITGESDTQYF
CDR3nt: TGTGCCAGCTCACAAGAGATAACAGGGGAATCAGATACGCAGTATTTT

d_gene: TRBD1
v_gene: TRBV5-1
j_gene: TRBJ1-2
abundance: -
CDR3aa: CASSLTGEYGYTF
CDR3nt: TGCGCCAGCAGCTTGACAGGGGAGTATGGCTACACCTTC

d_gene: -
v_gene: TRBV7-2
j_gene: TRBJ1-1
abundance: -
CDR3aa: CASSLDWGHAEAFF
CDR3nt: TGTGCCAGCAGCTTAGATTGGGGGCACGCTGAAGCTTTCTTT

d_gene: TRBD1
v_gene: TRBV18
j_gene: TRBJ2-7
abundance: -
CDR3aa: CASSPPRGQGSGEQYF
CDR3nt: TGTGCCAGCTCACCACCAAGAGGACAGGGGAGTGGCGAGCAGTACTTC

d_gene: -
v_gene: TRBV30
j_gene: TRBJ1-4
abundance: -
CDR3aa: CACHGGGSPEKLFF
CDR3nt: TGTGCCTGCCACGGGGGGGGATCCCCAGAAAAACTGTTTTTT

d_gene: TRBD1
v_gene: TRBV4-1
j_gene: TRBJ2-7
abundance: -
CDR3aa: CASSYYPGQDTYEQYF
CDR3nt: TGCGCCAGCAGCTACTACCCGGGACAGGACACCTACGAGCAGTACTTC

d_gene: TRBD1
v_gene: TRBV13
j_gene: TRBJ1-1
abundance: -
CDR3aa: CASSMGQQNTEAFF
CDR3nt: TGTGCCAGCAGCATGGGACAGCAAAACACTGAAGCTTTCTTT

d_gene: -
v_gene: TRBV30
j_gene: TRBJ1-6
abundance: -
CDR3aa: CAWSDRPGDGEPLHF
CDR3nt: TGTGCCTGGAGTGATCGTCCCGGGGATGGGGAACCCCTCCACTTT

d_gene: TRBD2
v_gene: TRBV9
j_gene: TRBJ2-2
abundance: -
CDR3aa: CASSAVAGGLPSTGELFF
CDR3nt: TGTGCCAGCAGCGCCGTAGCGGGGGGCCTCCCCAGCACCGGGGAGCTGTTTTTT

d_gene: -
v_gene: TRBV5-6
j_gene: TRBJ1-2
abundance: -
CDR3aa: CASSWSPGKLGYGYTF
CDR3nt: TGTGCCAGCAGCTGGAGCCCCGGGAAGCTGGGCTATGGCTACACCTTC

d_gene: -
v_gene: TRBV6-1
j_gene: TRBJ2-5
abundance: -
CDR3aa: CAIYFDRYTQYF
CDR3nt: TGTGCCATCTACTTCGACAGGTACACCCAGTACTTC

d_gene: TRBD1
v_gene: TRBV19
j_gene: TRBJ1-4
abundance: many
CDR3aa: CASSNRGNNEKLFF
CDR3nt: TGTGCCAGTAGCAACAGGGGGAACAATGAAAAACTGTTTTTT

d_gene: TRBD1
v_gene: TRBV19
j_gene: TRBJ1-1
abundance: -
CDR3aa: CASSVRQGSTEAFF
CDR3nt: TGTGCCAGTAGTGTTCGACAGGGCTCCACTGAAGCTTTCTTT

d_gene: TRBD1
v_gene: TRBV28
j_gene: TRBJ2-4
abundance: once
CDR3aa: CASSQDRVGLNIQYF
CDR3nt: TGTGCCAGCAGTCAGGACAGGGTTGGTTTGAACATTCAGTACTTC

d_gene: TRBD1
v_gene: TRBV5-4
j_gene: TRBJ1-1
abundance: -
CDR3aa: CASSLGQQNTEAFF
CDR3nt: TGTGCCAGCAGTTTGGGACAGCAGAACACTGAAGCTTTCTTT

d_gene: TRBD1
v_gene: TRBV4-2
j_gene: TRBJ1-2
abundance: few
CDR3aa: CASSQDKGARGYTF
CDR3nt: TGTGCCAGCAGCCAAGATAAGGGGGCGCGGGGCTACACCTTC

d_gene: TRBD1
v_gene: TRBV6-1
j_gene: TRBJ1-1
abundance: -
CDR3aa: CASGKDRVETEAFF
CDR3nt: TGTGCCAGCGGCAAGGACAGGGTGGAAACTGAAGCTTTCTTT

d_gene: -
v_gene: TRBV27
j_gene: TRBJ1-5
abundance: -
CDR3aa: CASSPGRVQPQHF
CDR3nt: TGTGCCAGCAGTCCGGGTCGAGTTCAGCCCCAGCATTTT

d_gene: -
v_gene: TRBV5-1
j_gene: TRBJ1-1
abundance: -
CDR3aa: CASSLAQGGGGAFF
CDR3nt: TGCGCCAGCAGCTTGGCGCAGGGCGGTGGAGGGGCTTTCTTT

d_gene: -
v_gene: TRBV10-2
j_gene: TRBJ1-5
abundance: -
CDR3aa: CASSVTGNQPQHF
CDR3nt: TGCGCCAGCAGTGTCACAGGCAATCAGCCCCAGCATTTT

d_gene: TRBD1
v_gene: TRBV30
j_gene: TRBJ2-1
abundance: -
CDR3aa: CASVGQGYNEQFF
CDR3nt: TGTGCCTCCGTGGGACAGGGCTACAATGAGCAGTTCTTC

d_gene: -
v_gene: TRBV2
j_gene: TRBJ2-5
abundance: -
CDR3aa: CASSAEANDAQYF
CDR3nt: TGTGCCAGCAGTGCGGAAGCGAATGACGCCCAGTACTTC

d_gene: -
v_gene: TRBV2
j_gene: TRBJ2-7
abundance: -
CDR3aa: CASRQGDEQYF
CDR3nt: TGTGCCAGCAGACAGGGAGACGAGCAGTACTTC

d_gene: -
v_gene: TRBV25-1
j_gene: TRBJ2-1
abundance: -
CDR3aa: CASSKQGPHGSYNEQFF
CDR3nt: TGTGCCAGCAGTAAACAGGGCCCACACGGCTCCTACAATGAGCAGTTCTTC

d_gene: TRBD2
v_gene: TRBV11-3
j_gene: TRBJ2-1
abundance: few
CDR3aa: CASSPGSGGTEEQFF
CDR3nt: TGTGCCAGCAGTCCTGGTAGCGGGGGGACGGAGGAGCAGTTCTTC

d_gene: -
v_gene: TRBV7-9
j_gene: TRBJ2-7
abundance: -
CDR3aa: CASSSASRAPYEQYF
CDR3nt: TGTGCCAGCAGCTCCGCGTCCAGGGCCCCCTACGAGCAGTACTTC

d_gene: -
v_gene: TRBV19
j_gene: TRBJ2-2
abundance: -
CDR3aa: CASTTGHRNTGELFF
CDR3nt: TGTGCCAGTACCACGGGACATAGGAACACCGGGGAGCTGTTTTTT

d_gene: TRBD2
v_gene: TRBV5-1
j_gene: TRBJ2-5
abundance: -
CDR3aa: CASSLAASGAQETQYF
CDR3nt: TGCGCCAGCAGCTTGGCTGCTAGCGGGGCCCAAGAGACCCAGTACTTC

d_gene: TRBD1
v_gene: TRBV4-1
j_gene: TRBJ1-2
abundance: few
CDR3aa: CASSQEAGTAVNYGYTF
CDR3nt: TGCGCCAGCAGCCAAGAAGCCGGGACAGCGGTTAACTATGGCTACACCTTC

d_gene: -
v_gene: TRBV13
j_gene: TRBJ2-2
abundance: -
CDR3aa: CASSLARATGELFF
CDR3nt: TGTGCCAGCAGCTTAGCCAGGGCCACCGGGGAGCTGTTTTTT

d_gene: -
v_gene: TRBV10-3
j_gene: TRBJ2-3
abundance: -
CDR3aa: CAISGLGRGNTQYF
CDR3nt: TGTGCCATCAGTGGACTAGGACGGGGAAATACGCAGTATTTT

d_gene: -
v_gene: TRBV18
j_gene: TRBJ2-3
abundance: -
CDR3aa: CASSPLRSTDTQYF
CDR3nt: TGTGCCAGCTCACCTCTACGGAGCACAGATACGCAGTATTTT

d_gene: -
v_gene: TRBV7-2
j_gene: TRBJ2-7
abundance: -
CDR3aa: CASSLPGVVYEQYF
CDR3nt: TGTGCCAGCAGCTTACCAGGGGTGGTCTACGAGCAGTACTTC

d_gene: -
v_gene: TRBV11-2
j_gene: TRBJ2-3
abundance: -
CDR3aa: CASSLAQASLTQYF
CDR3nt: TGTGCCAGCAGCTTAGCACAGGCTTCCCTTACGCAGTATTTT

d_gene: TRBD1
v_gene: TRBV6-5
j_gene: TRBJ1-6
abundance: -
CDR3aa: CASSPGTGGDSPLHF
CDR3nt: TGTGCCAGCAGTCCAGGGACAGGGGGCGATTCACCCCTCCACTTT

d_gene: TRBD1
v_gene: TRBV2
j_gene: TRBJ1-1
abundance: -
CDR3aa: CASSRTGTGLQNTEAFF
CDR3nt: TGTGCCAGCAGTAGAACCGGGACAGGGTTGCAGAACACTGAAGCTTTCTTT

d_gene: TRBD2
v_gene: TRBV7-8
j_gene: TRBJ2-3
abundance: -
CDR3aa: CASSSHLAGGPHDTQYF
CDR3nt: TGTGCCAGCAGCTCCCATCTAGCGGGGGGGCCCCACGATACGCAGTATTTT

d_gene: TRBD1
v_gene: TRBV9
j_gene: TRBJ2-4
abundance: -
CDR3aa: CASSEAMGTGLAKNIQYF
CDR3nt: TGTGCCAGCAGCGAGGCCATGGGGACAGGACTAGCCAAAAACATTCAGTACTTC